The 27 T cell receptor beta chains presented below share a single source sample, sequenced in a study of T cells in Graves' hyperthyroidism and ophthalmopathy. Amplification yielded TCR beta CDR3 regions, with RNA transcripts as the source. A first-round RT-PCR of the TCR CDR3 used the HTBI primer set. Via MiXCR, TCRdb re-called the multiplex PCR reads, giving one row per CDR3 protein. Here the sample spans about 59,000 distinct CDR3 sequences, roughly 58% being singletons. The sample taken for sequencing was blood. These receptors were collected from a woman aged 55-70 years with Graves' ophthalmopathy.

The chain carries TRBV19 and TRBJ1-1, with D maybe TRBD1 (5 bases). The length of the CDR3 is 17 residues. CDR1 is LNHDA, CDR2 SQIVND, per germline (reference sequence). Trimming shortened V by 4 bases and J by 1 base, and 19 bases separated the two germline ends. The CDR3 region has the DNA TGTGCCAGTAGTAAAGGATCCGGGACTGGGGCGAACACTGAAGCTTTCTTT. Amino acids: CASSKGSGTGANTEAFF.

Comments on this clonotype: A read error may produce the germline difference seen at one junction end. V and J are TRBV7-3 and TRBJ2-3, with a possible D match to TRBD1 (6 bases). Germline CDR1 and CDR2: SGHTA and FQGTGA. CDR3 length: 16 amino acids. The CDR3 bases are TGTTCCAGCAGCTTAGGTCCAGGGGCTAGCACAGATACGCAGTATTTT. This gives the protein CSSSLGPGASTDTQYF.

This clonotype was picked up many times. The rearrangement joins TRBV4-1 to TRBJ1-4, with D tentatively TRBD1 (6 bases). The length of the CDR3 is 18 residues. CDR1 is MGHRA and CDR2 is YSYEKL in the germline V gene. The V end was cut by 0 bases, the J end by 6 bases, with 20 bases between. The CDR3 loop reads CASSQDPVLAGAHEKLFF. The CDR3 DNA is TGCGCCAGCAGCCAAGACCCCGTTTTGGCAGGGGCGCATGAAAAACTGTTTTTT.

Of note for this clonotype: The DNA is omitted, as the CDR3 cannot be located on it reliably, and the CDR3 follows TCRdb's listing. The rearrangement uses TRBV20-1 and TRBJ1-2; no check of the table's D call, TRBD1, against the DNA was made. The CDR3 contains 14 residues when both ends are counted. Germline V gives CDR1 DFQATT, CDR2 SNEGSKA (reference sequence). CDR3: CSAAGTLYNYGCTF.

The V call is TRBV20-1, the J call TRBJ2-7; unclear D gene. The CDR3 is made up of 11 amino acids. Deletions cut 6 bases from V and 2 bases from J, with 8 bases between. CDR1 is DFQATT and CDR2 is SNEGSKA in the germline V gene (reference sequence). The CDR3 protein is CSAETAYEQYF. The CDR3 nucleotides read TGCAGTGCGGAGACTGCCTACGAGCAGTACTTC.

Concerning this clonotype itself: The junction does not match germline at one end; this may be a read error. The chain carries TRBV5-4 and TRBJ2-1; the match to TRBD2 covers 9 bases. CDR3 length: 15 residues. Germline V gene sequence: CDR1 SGHNT, CDR2 YYREEE (reference sequence). This CDR3 is CASSLGGGGANGQFF. CDR3 coding DNA: TGTGCCAGCAGCCTGGGGGGCGGGGGGGCCAATGGGCAGTTCTTC.

The J gene is TRBJ1-1, the V gene TRBV7-3, with 12 bases that match TRBD1. Trimming at V came to 4 bases and at J to 3 bases, leaving 24 bases not matched to a gene. Germline V lookup: CDR1 SGHTA, CDR2 FQGTGA. This CDR3 comprises 22 residues. The CDR3 spells CASSSKPGTGGRANYGYTEAFF. The CDR3 DNA is TGTGCCAGCAGCTCTAAACCCGGGACAGGGGGCCGTGCTAACTATGGCTACACTGAAGCTTTCTTT.

The CDR3 nucleotides read TGCAGTGCTAGAGATCGCCTATCAAGACTAGCGGGGGGGATCTCCTACAATGAGCAGTTCTTC. Translated: CSARDRLSRLAGGISYNEQFF. The rearrangement joins TRBV20-1 to TRBJ2-1; 14 nucleotides agree with TRBD2. This CDR3 region has 21 residues. The J segment lost 0 bases and the V segment lost 0 bases, leaving 13 bases of the junction unmatched. The germline CDR1 and CDR2 sequences are DFQATT and SNEGSKA (reference sequence).

About this clonotype: A read error is possible here, since a much larger clone lies one base away. This chain joins TRBV3-1 and TRBJ1-4; D is unresolved. The CDR3 is made up of 15 amino acids. Germline CDR1 reads LGHDT; CDR2 reads YNNKEL (reference sequence). With 0 bases removed from V and 1 base from J, the gap between germline ends came to 6 bases. The CDR3 DNA follows: TGTGCCAGCAGCCAAGACAGAATAACTAATGAAAAACTGTTTTTT. As protein: CASSQDRITNEKLFF.

The genes are TRBV6-1 and TRBJ1-6; D is possibly TRBD1 (5 bases). The length of the CDR3 is 13 residues. CDR1 is MNHNS and CDR2 is SASEGT in the germline V gene. Trimming left V 6 bases short and J 14 bases short, with 17 bases between. CDR3 residues: CASRDPTGTALHF. CDR3 coding DNA: TGTGCCAGCAGGGACCCAACGGGGACTGCCCTCCACTTT.

The chain joins TRBV5-1 to TRBJ2-3, with 11 bases that match TRBD1. The CDR3 spans 16 residues. The germline CDR1 and CDR2 sequences are SGHRS and YFSETQ. With V trimmed by 3 bases and J by 5 bases, 8 bases remained unmatched. The CDR3 coding sequence is TGCGCCAGCAGCTCCCATGGACAGGGGGCGGGAGATACGCAGTATTTT. This codes for CASSSHGQGAGDTQYF.

This clonotype was counted many times. The gene calls are TRBV11-2 and TRBJ1-1; D perhaps matches TRBD1 (5 bases). This CDR3 contains 13 residues. Trimming cost V 7 bases and J 1 base, with 10 bases left between them. In germline, CDR1 is SGHAT, CDR2 FQNNGV. The CDR3 loop reads CASTHGANTEAFF. Written as DNA, the CDR3 is TGTGCCAGCACCCATGGGGCGAACACTGAAGCTTTCTTT.

Details on this clonotype: An end of the junction does not agree with germline; a read error may underlie this. V and J are TRBV5-6 and TRBJ2-3; 7 bases fit TRBD2. Germline V lookup: CDR1 SGHDT, CDR2 YYEEEE. The CDR3 is made up of 16 amino acids. CDR3 DNA: TGTGCCAGCAGCCTGGAACCTAGCGGATACACAGTTACGCACTATTTT. This encodes CASSLEPSGYTVTHYF.

This clonotype was detected many times. CDR3 loop: CASSETRGSGETQYF. CDR3 in DNA: TGTGCCAGCAGTGAGACTAGGGGGTCGGGAGAGACCCAGTACTTC. V is TRBV2 and J is TRBJ2-5; D assignment may be TRBD1 or TRBD2 (6 bases each). V was pared by 3 bases and J by 4 bases, with 15 bases between. This CDR3 spans 15 amino acids. Germline V lookup: CDR1 SNHLY, CDR2 FYNNEI.

Of note for this clonotype: The DNA is left out, because the CDR3 cannot be placed on it with certainty; the CDR3 is given as TCRdb lists it. This chain uses TRBV29-1 with TRBJ2-3. Inclusive of both ends, the CDR3 amounts to 18 amino acids. The germline gives CDR1 SQVTM, CDR2 ANQGSEA. The CDR3 loop is CCVFLCQHQTGSTDTQYF.

The CDR3 protein is CASMQGADTQYF. CDR3 in DNA: TGTGCCAGCATGCAGGGGGCAGATACGCAGTATTTT. V and J are TRBV2 and TRBJ2-3; the match to TRBD1 covers 7 bases. In germline, CDR1 is SNHLY, CDR2 FYNNEI. CDR3 length: 12 amino acids. Losses at the gene ends were 7 bases for V and 4 bases for J; bases not matched to a gene: 2.

The chain carries TRBV7-3 and TRBJ2-2; D is ambiguous. CDR3 length: 15 amino acids. The germline V and J ends were trimmed by 5 bases and 5 bases, with 15 bases remaining between them. CDR1 SGHTA and CDR2 FQGTGA come from the germline V gene. The CDR3 nucleotides read TGTGCCAGCAGCCCGTGGCGCAACCTAACCGGGGAGCTGTTTTTT. This translates into CASSPWRNLTGELFF.

This clonotype came up many times. The chain joins TRBV5-6 to TRBJ1-2, with 7 bases matching TRBD1. The length of the CDR3 is 13 residues. Germline assignment: CDR1 SGHDT and CDR2 YYEEEE. Losses at the gene ends were 4 bases for V and 4 bases for J; bases not matched to a gene: 4. Here the CDR3 reads CASSSGQVYGYTF. As DNA, the CDR3 is TGTGCCAGCAGCAGCGGACAGGTCTATGGCTACACCTTC.

This clonotype rates as medium-sized. J is TRBJ2-2 and V is TRBV24-1; D is unclear. Deletions cut 2 bases from V and 1 base from J, with 4 bases between. This CDR3 comprises 14 residues. Per the germline V gene, CDR1 is KGHDR and CDR2 is SFDVKD. In DNA form, the CDR3 reads TGTGCCACCAGTGATTCTAGGAACACCGGGGAGCTGTTTTTT. Translation: CATSDSRNTGELFF.

This clonotype counts as medium-sized. The chain recombines TRBV2 with TRBJ2-7, with 9 bases aligning to TRBD1. The CDR3 covers 12 residues. V was pared by 8 bases and J by 3 bases, with 2 bases of the junction left unmatched. Germline CDR1 SNHLY, CDR2 FYNNEI. The CDR3 DNA follows: TGTGCCAGCGGACAGGGGAACTACGAGCAGTACTTC. Its translation: CASGQGNYEQYF.

The count of this clonotype is one. The gene calls are TRBV25-1 and TRBJ2-1, with no clear D. Trimming left V 5 bases short and J 2 bases short, with 10 bases between. Germline assignment: CDR1 MGHDK and CDR2 SYGVNS. The CDR3 consists of 14 residues. Here the CDR3 DNA reads TGTGCCAGCAGTTCCAGGCGCCCCTACAATGAGCAGTTCTTC. As protein: CASSSRRPYNEQFF.

As regards this clonotype: Because it lacks the conserved phenylalanine or tryptophan at the end, this CDR3 is likely a read error. The chain joins TRBV7-6 to TRBJ1-1; TRBD1 might be the D (5 bases). V lost 1 base and J 8 bases, leaving 14 bases between the germline ends. Germline values: CDR1 SGHVS, CDR2 FNYEAQ. The CDR3 is 14 amino acids. CDR3 loop: CASSLGAGRTEAFL. The CDR3 DNA sequence: TGTGCCAGCAGCTTAGGGGCAGGGAGGACCGAAGCTTTCTTG.

V usage is TRBV15 and J usage is TRBJ2-5, with D unclear. V was pared by 2 bases and J by 5 bases, with 9 bases between. The CDR3 extends over 13 amino acids. Germline loops: CDR1 LNHNV, CDR2 YYDKDF (reference sequence). In DNA form, the CDR3 reads TGTGCCACCAGCAGAACCGCTGGGGAGACCCAGTACTTC. It encodes CATSRTAGETQYF. Looking up the rest from reference TRBV15 and TRBJ2-5 gives the full variable domain: DAMVIQNPRYQVTQFGKPVTLSCSQTLNHNVMYWYQQKSSQAPKLLFHYYDKDFNNEADTPDNFQSRRPNTSFCFLDIRSPGLGDTAMYLCATSRTAGETQYFGPGTRLLVL.

This chain links TRBV19 with TRBJ2-5; TRBD1 matches 7 bases. The J segment lost 4 bases and the V segment lost 1 base, leaving 6 bases of the junction unmatched. CDR3 length equals 15 residues. Germline V lookup: CDR1 LNHDA, CDR2 SQIVND (reference sequence). In nucleotides, the CDR3 is TGTGCCAGTAGTATAGGAGTGACAGGGCTAGAGACCCAGTACTTC. Protein: CASSIGVTGLETQYF.

This clonotype was seen repeatedly, ten times or more. The chain has TRBV6-4 and TRBJ2-2; D might be TRBD2 (6 bases). The V and J ends lost 0 bases and 0 bases respectively, with 8 bases between them. In germline, CDR1 is MRHNA, CDR2 SNTAGT. The CDR3 contains 16 residues. CDR3 nucleotides: TGTGCCAGCAGTGACTCGGGCGGGGCGAACACCGGGGAGCTGTTTTTT. It translates to CASSDSGGANTGELFF.

This clonotype was observed once. The J gene is TRBJ2-7, the V gene TRBV20-1; tentative D call: TRBD1 (5 bases). Germline CDR1 DFQATT, CDR2 SNEGSKA (reference sequence). Trimming left V 6 bases short and J 4 bases short, with 16 bases between. The CDR3 totals 13 residues. The CDR3 loop reads CSASSRAGYEQYF. The CDR3 nucleotides are TGCAGTGCCAGTAGTAGGGCAGGGTACGAGCAGTACTTC.

On this clonotype: One junction end does not reproduce the germline sequence, and a read error may be involved. The chain combines TRBV5-1 with TRBJ1-4, with D maybe TRBD1 (5 bases). Germline loops: CDR1 SGHRS, CDR2 YFSETQ. The CDR3 consists of 13 residues. CDR3 in amino acids: CASSTHGGEKLFF. The CDR3 DNA follows: TGTGCCAGCAGCACCCACGGGGGGGAAAAACTGTTTTTT. Together with reference TRBV5-1 and TRBJ1-4, the CDR3 gives the full variable domain: KAGVTQTPRYLIKTRGQQVTLSCSPISGHRSVSWYQQTPGQGLQFLFEYFSETQRNKGNFPGRFSGRQFSNSRSEMNVSTLELGDSALYLCASSTHGGEKLFFGSGTQLSVL.